The next 25 T cell receptor beta chains were all read from a single sample in a study of T-cell memory formation after mild COVID-19. MiXCR was run by TCRdb on the 5' RACE reads, yielding one entry per CDR3 protein. The sample yields 150,000 to 200,000 distinct CDR3 sequences, about 14% seen once. The sample taken for sequencing was PBMCs or a T cell subset sorted from them (not recorded which). The receptor set was obtained from an adult woman who had mild COVID-19 (a few samples of this study predate the infection). Cell type and time point are not known.

J is TRBJ2-5 and V is TRBV10-3; D remains ambiguous. V was trimmed by 10 bases and J by 1 base, leaving 7 bases between them. Germline V gene data show CDR1 as ENHRY and CDR2 as SYGVKD. The CDR3 spans 11 residues. This CDR3 reads CATRSQETQYF. CDR3 sequence (DNA): TGTGCCACCAGATCCCAAGAGACCCAGTACTTC.

This clonotype was counted only a few times. CDR3 sequence reads: CASSKGHYNEQFF. The CDR3 DNA reads TGTGCCAGCAGCAAAGGACATTACAATGAGCAGTTCTTC. The chain carries TRBV9 and TRBJ2-1, with D perhaps matching TRBD1 (5 bases). The CDR3 spans 13 residues. Germline assignment: CDR1 SGDLS and CDR2 YYNGEE. The germline V and J ends were trimmed by 4 bases and 4 bases, with 9 bases remaining between them.

This clonotype came up a few times. The chain is built from TRBV7-3 and TRBJ1-1, with D perhaps matching TRBD1 (6 bases). This CDR3 contains 14 residues. Germline V lookup: CDR1 SGHTA, CDR2 FQGTGA. Trimming pared 5 bases from V and 5 bases from J, leaving 15 bases between. The CDR3 sequence is CASSLTGPGTEAFF. The CDR3 region has the DNA TGTGCCAGCAGCCTGACAGGCCCAGGGACTGAAGCTTTCTTT.

The genes are TRBV19 and TRBJ2-1; no firm D call. The CDR3 is 14 amino acids. The germline V and J ends were trimmed by 0 bases and 9 bases, with 12 bases remaining between them. Germline V gene sequence: CDR1 LNHDA, CDR2 SQIVND (reference sequence). CDR3 sequence: CASSIDQVWGEQFF. Written as DNA, the CDR3 is TGTGCCAGTAGTATAGATCAGGTGTGGGGTGAGCAGTTCTTC.

The sample holds a few counts of this clonotype. The V call is TRBV12-3 or TRBV12-4, the J call TRBJ1-1; TRBD1 agrees at 12 bases. This CDR3 is 17 amino acids long. The J segment lost 4 bases and the V segment lost 3 bases, leaving 9 bases of the junction unmatched. CDR3: CASSFLRDRGLGTEAFF. The CDR3 DNA is TGTGCCAGCAGTTTTCTCCGGGACAGGGGGCTAGGCACTGAAGCTTTCTTT.

This clonotype was recorded a few times. The V call is TRBV12-3 or TRBV12-4, the J call TRBJ2-5; weak D call: TRBD2 (6 bases). The CDR3 covers 15 residues. V lost 7 bases and J lost 5, with 20 bases in between. The CDR3 region has the DNA TGTGCCAGCACTCCAGCCGGGGGACGGACGGAGACCCAGTACTTC. Amino acid sequence: CASTPAGGRTETQYF.

The chain carries TRBV19 and TRBJ2-1, with a possible D match to TRBD2 (5 bases). This CDR3 has 12 residues. Germline V gene lookup returns CDR1 LNHDA and CDR2 SQIVND (reference sequence). The V end lost 6 bases, the J end lost 15 bases, and 18 bases lay between the germline ends. CDR3 sequence (DNA): TGTGCCAGTAGCCTCCGGGCGGGTTTTGTGTTCTTC. It codes for CASSLRAGFVFF.

In this sample, this clonotype turned up many times. The V gene is TRBV12-3 or TRBV12-4, the J gene TRBJ2-7; 7 bases match TRBD1. The CDR3 totals 11 residues. After removal of 5 bases from V and 5 bases from J, the junction contained 0 bases not matched to a gene. This CDR3 is CASSQGDEQYF. Written as DNA, the CDR3 is TGTGCCAGCAGTCAGGGGGACGAGCAGTACTTC.

V usage is TRBV20-1 and J usage is TRBJ2-1; 10 positions match TRBD2. The CDR3 covers 15 residues. J gave up 0 bases and V 7 bases, and 6 bases lay outside the gene matches. Germline assignment: CDR1 DFQATT and CDR2 SNEGSKA (reference sequence). The CDR3 DNA is TGCAGTGTTCCTACTAGCGGGGCCTCCTACAATGAGCAGTTCTTC. Amino acid sequence: CSVPTSGASYNEQFF.

This clonotype has ten or more counts. The chain links TRBV18 to TRBJ2-5; 7 positions agree with TRBD1. Germline CDR1 KGHSH, CDR2 LQKENI. This CDR3 spans 17 amino acids. V was clipped by 5 bases and J by 4 bases; unmatched bases: 16. For the CDR3, the DNA is TGTGCCAGCTCAGAGGTGGGGGACAGCTCCGTGATAGAGACCCAGTACTTC. Its protein is CASSEVGDSSVIETQYF.

This clonotype was observed a handful of times. The chain carries TRBV27 and TRBJ2-7; possibly TRBD2 for D (5 bases). In germline, CDR1 is MNHEY, CDR2 SMNVEV (reference sequence). V was shortened by 0 bases and J by 3 bases, with 9 bases between the two germline ends. There are 14 residues in the CDR3. The CDR3: CASSLSFGVYEQYF. CDR3 in DNA: TGTGCCAGCAGTTTATCGTTCGGGGTCTACGAGCAGTACTTC.

This clonotype is a singleton in its sample. The V gene is TRBV6-2 or TRBV6-3, the J gene TRBJ2-6; no clear D gene. The CDR3 runs 15 residues. V gave up 6 bases and J gave up 0 bases, with 9 bases separating them. The germline V gene encodes CDR1 MNHEY and CDR2 SVGEGT. In DNA, the CDR3 is TGTGCCAGCAGCAGACCTAGCTCTGGGGCCAACGTCCTGACTTTC. It translates to CASSRPSSGANVLTF.

This clonotype was observed a handful of times. The genes are TRBV6-2 or TRBV6-3 and TRBJ2-2; D call uncertain. Germline CDR1 reads MNHEY; CDR2 reads SVGEGT. The CDR3 has 14 residues. V was trimmed by 1 base and J by 4 bases, leaving 7 bases between them. Here the CDR3 DNA reads TGTGCCAGCAGTTACTTGTTGGGCACCGGGGAGCTGTTTTTT. Residues: CASSYLLGTGELFF.

This clonotype was seen more than once but under ten times. This chain joins TRBV9 and TRBJ1-4; D not certain. The CDR3 spans 14 residues. Germline V gene lookup returns CDR1 SGDLS and CDR2 YYNGEE. Trimming took 0 bases from V and 3 from J, leaving 6 bases between them. The chain's CDR3 is CASSVGAANEKLFF. CDR3 sequence (DNA): TGTGCCAGCAGCGTAGGAGCGGCTAATGAAAAACTGTTTTTT.

This chain uses TRBV11-2 with TRBJ2-3; 7 bases line up with TRBD2. CDR1 and CDR2 from the germline V gene are SGHAT and FQNNGV. J lost 2 bases, V lost 0 bases, and 8 bases had no gene match. This CDR3 has 17 residues. CDR3 sequence: CASSLEGGGSHTDTQYF. CDR3 in DNA: TGTGCCAGCAGCTTAGAGGGGGGGGGTTCCCACACAGATACGCAGTATTTT. Filled out from reference TRBV11-2 and TRBJ2-3, the complete variable domain reads EAGVAQSPRYKIIEKRQSVAFWCNPISGHATLYWYQQILGQGPKLLIQFQNNGVVDDSQLPKDRFSAERLKGVDSTLKIQPAKLEDSAVYLCASSLEGGGSHTDTQYFGPGTRLTVL.

This clonotype was recorded a few times. The chain carries TRBV4-1 and TRBJ1-5; 8 nucleotides agree with TRBD1. The germline gives CDR1 MGHRA, CDR2 YSYEKL. After removal of 4 bases from V and 5 bases from J, the junction contained 7 bases not matched to a gene. This CDR3 has 15 residues. This CDR3 reads CASSPGQGRDQPQHF. The CDR3 DNA reads TGCGCCAGCAGCCCTGGACAGGGTAGAGATCAGCCCCAGCATTTT.

This clonotype has ten or more counts. This chain uses TRBV4-1 with TRBJ2-3; D is unresolved. Germline lookup yields CDR1 MGHRA and CDR2 YSYEKL. The CDR3 is 15 amino acids. The V and J ends lost 3 bases and 2 bases respectively, with 12 bases between them. In nucleotides, the CDR3 is TGCGCCAGCAGCCATACTACCCTCCTCACAGATACGCAGTATTTT. Translated: CASSHTTLLTDTQYF.

This clonotype occurred many times. V gene TRBV3-1 combines with J gene TRBJ2-1; D is unresolved. Trimming cost V 4 bases and J 7 bases, with 5 bases left between them. Germline values: CDR1 LGHDT, CDR2 YNNKEL (reference sequence). The CDR3 length is 11 residues. The CDR3, as DNA: TGTGCCAGCAGCCGCATGAATGAGCAGTTCTTC. This codes for CASSRMNEQFF.

V and J are TRBV5-1 and TRBJ2-7; D is uncertain. This CDR3 has 12 amino acids. Per the germline V gene, CDR1 is SGHRS and CDR2 is YFSETQ. V was trimmed by 7 bases and J by 0 bases, leaving 8 bases between them. This chain's CDR3 is CASQVDSYEQYF. The CDR3 bases are TGCGCCAGCCAGGTGGACTCCTACGAGCAGTACTTC.

Note on this clonotype: A much larger clonotype is one base distant, so this may be a read error. This sequence joins TRBV7-9 and TRBJ2-7, with D tentatively TRBD2 (6 bases). Germline V gives CDR1 SEHNR, CDR2 FQNEAQ (reference sequence). This CDR3 has 14 residues. CDR3 protein: CASRLGGSRYEQYF. Written as DNA, the CDR3 is TGTGCCAGCAGATTAGGAGGGTCCCGCTACGAGCAGTACTTC.

The chain is built from TRBV14 and TRBJ2-3, with 11 bases identical to TRBD2. With V trimmed by 4 bases and J by 6 bases, 3 bases remained unmatched. The CDR3 spans 14 residues. The V gene's germline CDR1 is SGHDN and CDR2 FVKESK. CDR3 region: CASSPRLAGDTQYF. CDR3 DNA sequence: TGTGCCAGCAGCCCGAGACTAGCGGGGGATACGCAGTATTTT. The full variable domain, completed using reference TRBV14 and TRBJ2-3, is EAGVTQFPSHSVIEKGQTVTLRCDPISGHDNLYWYRRVMGKEIKFLLHFVKESKQDESGMPNNRFLAERTGGTYSTLKVQPAELEDSGVYFCASSPRLAGDTQYFGPGTRLTVL.

The CDR3 region is CASSFGGAYEQYF. The CDR3 DNA reads TGTGCCAGCAGTTTCGGGGGGGCCTACGAGCAGTACTTC. The chain is built from TRBV12-3 or TRBV12-4 and TRBJ2-7, with TRBD2 identical over 8 bases. After removal of 3 bases from V and 2 bases from J, the junction contained 0 bases not matched to a gene. This CDR3 spans 13 amino acids.

The chain joins TRBV7-9 to TRBJ1-1; TRBD1 is a possible D gene (6 bases). This CDR3 comprises 13 residues. The V and J ends lost 2 bases and 6 bases respectively, with 10 bases between them. The germline CDR1 and CDR2 sequences are SEHNR and FQNEAQ (reference sequence). Here the CDR3 DNA reads TGTGCCAGCAGCTTAACAGGGTGGGCTGAAGCTTTCTTT. Translating gives CASSLTGWAEAFF. Filled out from reference TRBV7-9 and TRBJ1-1, the complete variable domain reads DTGVSQNPRHKITKRGQNVTFRCDPISEHNRLYWYRQTLGQGPEFLTYFQNEAQLEKSRLLSDRFSAERPKGSFSTLEIQRTEQGDSAMYLCASSLTGWAEAFFGQGTRLTVV.

As for this clonotype: The junction differs from germline at one of its ends, possibly a read error. V and J are TRBV7-9 and TRBJ2-5; tentatively, D is TRBD1 (5 bases). The length of the CDR3 is 15 residues. Germline assignment: CDR1 SEHNR and CDR2 FQNEAQ (reference sequence). The CDR3 is CASSPPQGGEETKYF. In nucleotides, the CDR3 is TGTGCCAGCAGCCCCCCTCAGGGTGGGGAAGAGACCAAGTACTTC.

Concerning this clonotype itself: The junction and the germline gene differ at one end; a read error may be behind it. The chain employs TRBV7-9 and TRBJ1-2, with 10 bases matching TRBD1. This CDR3 is built from 12 residues. Germline V gene sequence: CDR1 SEHNR, CDR2 FQNEAQ (reference sequence). CDR3 DNA sequence: TGTGCCAGCAGCTATTTAACCGGGACAGGGGACTTC. It encodes CASSYLTGTGDF.